The source of this TCR beta chain is a study of cytomegalovirus exposure and HLA in healthy donors. Likely unrecorded immune exposures existed in these nominally healthy donors. Comments on this clone: Its target is unknown.

Study-level results: The authors later linked a missense DCLRE1C variant to TCR beta V- and J-gene trimming. CMV serostatus alone was available as immune exposure information.

The CDR3 totals 16 residues. Germline values: CDR1 GTSNPN, CDR2 SVGIG (reference sequence). V shed 5 bases, J shed 8 bases, and the junction held 17 bases outside the gene matches. The study ran its PCR with 60 Vbeta and 13 Jbeta primers. Clones were sequenced by immunoSEQ multiplex PCR, and TCRdb holds only the in-frame ones, with some missing. Of approximately 59,000 clones listed, around four fifths are singletons. J is TRBJ1-4 and V is TRBV30; 7 bases map to TRBD1. What was sequenced was PBMCs. This TCR derives from a girl aged 10 to 17 in good health and CMV-seropositive. CDR3 in DNA: TGTGCCTGGCGGATCCTCCACAGGGGTTATTACGAAAAACTGTTTTTT. Translating it yields CAWRILHRGYYEKLFF. The entire variable domain, with the rest obtained from reference TRBV30 and TRBJ1-4, is as follows: SQTIHQWPATLVQPVGSPLSLECTVEGTSNPNLYWYRQAAGRGLQLLFYSVGIGQISSEVPQNLSASRPQDRQFILSSKKLLLSDSGFYLCAWRILHRGYYEKLFFGSGTQLSVL.